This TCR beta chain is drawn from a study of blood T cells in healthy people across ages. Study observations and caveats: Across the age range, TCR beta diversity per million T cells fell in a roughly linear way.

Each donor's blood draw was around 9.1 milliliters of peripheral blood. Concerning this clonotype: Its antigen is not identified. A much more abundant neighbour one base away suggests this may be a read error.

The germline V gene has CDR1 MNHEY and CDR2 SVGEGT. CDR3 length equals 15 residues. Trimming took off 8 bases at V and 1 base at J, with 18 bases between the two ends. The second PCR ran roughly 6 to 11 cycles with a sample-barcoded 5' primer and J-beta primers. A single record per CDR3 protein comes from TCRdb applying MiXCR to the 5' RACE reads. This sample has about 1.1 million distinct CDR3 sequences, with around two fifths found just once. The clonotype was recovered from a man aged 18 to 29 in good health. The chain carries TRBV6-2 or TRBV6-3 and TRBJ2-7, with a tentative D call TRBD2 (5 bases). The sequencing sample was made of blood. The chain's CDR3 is CASRVYGLISYEQYF. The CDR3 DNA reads TGTGCCAGCCGTGTGTACGGACTGATATCCTACGAGCAGTACTTC.